One and the same sample provided the 20 T cell receptor beta chains below, sequenced in a study of cytomegalovirus exposure and HLA in healthy donors. The PCR contained 60 Vbeta and 13 Jbeta primers. Assay: immunoSEQ multiplex PCR; the TCRdb copy retains only in-frame clones and omits some. The table has about 150,000 clones, around 65% seen once. The specimen sequenced was PBMCs. These TCRs come from a woman aged 25 to 39 in good health and CMV-seropositive.

The chain recombines TRBV7-3 with TRBJ1-6, with 9 bases lining up with TRBD1. Germline CDR1 reads SGHTA; CDR2 reads FQGTGA. CDR3 length: 15 residues. J lost 7 bases, V lost 7 bases, and 8 bases had no gene match. As DNA, the CDR3 is TGTGCCAGCACCTTCGTGGGACAGGGAAATTCACCCCTCCACTTT. It encodes CASTFVGQGNSPLHF.

The genes are TRBV5-1 and TRBJ2-7; weak D call: TRBD2 (6 bases). CDR1 and CDR2 from the germline V gene are SGHRS and YFSETQ. Trimming left V 0 bases short and J 4 bases short, with 14 bases between. The CDR3 sequence is 15 residues long. The CDR3 nucleotides are TGCGCCAGCAGCTTGGAAGGTGGGAGGCCGTACGAGCAGTACTTC. It encodes CASSLEGGRPYEQYF.

This sequence joins TRBV4-1 and TRBJ1-5; D is perhaps TRBD1 (5 bases). V lost 0 bases and J 3 bases, leaving 12 bases between the germline ends. The CDR3 has 16 residues. Germline V CDR1 and CDR2: MGHRA, YSYEKL. CDR3 amino acids: CASSQDHPRVNQPQHF. The CDR3 DNA follows: TGCGCCAGCAGCCAAGATCATCCCAGGGTCAATCAGCCCCAGCATTTT.

The V and J genes are TRBV6-6 and TRBJ1-1, with D possibly being TRBD1 (5 bases). Germline lookup yields CDR1 MNHNY and CDR2 SVGAGI (reference sequence). There are 10 residues in the CDR3. Trimming took 5 bases from V and 8 from J, leaving 6 bases between them. CDR3: CASSRGEAFF. CDR3 nucleotide sequence: TGTGCCAGCAGTCGGGGGGAAGCTTTCTTT.

The V and J genes are TRBV7-3 and TRBJ1-2, with 7 bases that match TRBD1. V dropped 4 bases and J dropped 6; count of bases not matched to a gene: 5. CDR1 and CDR2 (germline): SGHTA, FQGTGA. CDR3 length: 13 residues. The CDR3 DNA follows: TGTGCCAGCAGCTCCCTGGGGACAGATGGCTACACCTTC. Translated, it gives CASSSLGTDGYTF.

The rearrangement uses TRBV7-6 and TRBJ2-5; 12 positions agree with TRBD2. The CDR3 consists of 17 residues. J gave up 7 bases and V 0 bases, and 9 bases lay outside the gene matches. Germline V lookup: CDR1 SGHVS, CDR2 FNYEAQ. This chain's CDR3 is CASSLAATSGGFVTQYF. The CDR3 coding sequence is TGTGCCAGCAGCTTAGCGGCTACTAGCGGGGGGTTTGTGACCCAGTACTTC.

The chain carries TRBV4-1 and TRBJ1-1; D is possibly TRBD1 (5 bases). CDR1 and CDR2 (germline): MGHRA, YSYEKL. CDR3 length: 16 amino acids. Trimming pared 7 bases from V and 2 bases from J, leaving 20 bases between. CDR3 in amino acids: CASTERGGELNTEAFF. The DNA for the CDR3 is TGCGCCAGCACCGAAAGGGGCGGGGAGTTAAACACTGAAGCTTTCTTT.

This chain uses TRBV2 with TRBJ1-5; D ambiguous. Germline CDR1 is SNHLY and CDR2 is FYNNEI. The CDR3 totals 16 residues. V lost 8 bases to trimming and J lost 5 bases, with 22 bases between them. As DNA, the CDR3 is TGTGCCAGCGCGGAGGTGGGCAGAATGGACTATCAGCCCCAGCATTTT. This encodes CASAEVGRMDYQPQHF.

The chain recombines TRBV21-1 with TRBJ1-3; TRBD1, the table's D call, lacks a check against the DNA. TRBV21-1 counts as a pseudogene. The CDR3 is made up of 14 amino acids. CDR3 sequence: CASFDTHSGNTIYF. As DNA, the CDR3 is TGTGCCAGCTTCGACACACACTCTGGAAACACCATATATTTT.

The rearrangement joins TRBV10-3 to TRBJ2-5; the match to TRBD2 covers 7 bases. The germline gives CDR1 ENHRY, CDR2 SYGVKD. V gave up 3 bases and J gave up 3 bases; unmatched junction bases: 13. CDR3 length: 17 amino acids. The CDR3 sequence is CAISDNWRGKIKETQYF. CDR3 nucleotides: TGTGCCATCAGTGACAATTGGCGGGGGAAAATTAAAGAGACCCAGTACTTC.

This clone was detected many times. This chain joins TRBV6-1 and TRBJ2-7; 9 bases agree with TRBD1. V trimming: 4 bases; J trimming: 5 bases; junction bases outside the gene matches: 9. The CDR3 has 15 residues. Germline CDR1 is MNHNS and CDR2 is SASEGT. The CDR3 loop reads CASSVAGTGSHEQYF. CDR3 DNA sequence: TGTGCCAGCAGTGTCGCCGGGACAGGGTCCCACGAGCAGTACTTC.

The chain combines TRBV27 with TRBJ2-6; 7 bases are a match to TRBD2. V trimming: 6 bases; J trimming: 1 base; junction bases outside the gene matches: 9. This CDR3 spans 17 amino acids. In germline, CDR1 is MNHEY, CDR2 SMNVEV (reference sequence). DNA for the CDR3: TGTGCCAGCAGCCCCAGGGACGGGAGGTCTGGGGCCAACGTCCTGACTTTC. The encoded protein is CASSPRDGRSGANVLTF. Looking up the rest from reference TRBV27 and TRBJ2-6 gives the full variable domain: EAQVTQNPRYLITVTGKKLTVTCSQNMNHEYMSWYRQDPGLGLRQIYYSMNVEVTDKGDVPEGYKVSRKEKRNFPLILESPSPNQTSLYFCASSPRDGRSGANVLTFGAGSRLTVL.

The J gene is TRBJ2-5, the V gene TRBV7-6; tentative D call: TRBD1 (5 bases). With 2 bases removed from V and 5 bases from J, the gap between germline ends came to 12 bases. The CDR3 contains 14 residues. Germline CDR1 is SGHVS and CDR2 is FNYEAQ. The CDR3 reads CASSLHQGRETQYF. CDR3 nucleotides: TGTGCCAGCAGCTTACACCAGGGAAGGGAGACCCAGTACTTC.

V gene TRBV7-8 combines with J gene TRBJ2-2; 13 positions agree with TRBD2. V shed 5 bases, J shed 3 bases, and the junction held 3 bases outside the gene matches. Germline lookup yields CDR1 SGHVS and CDR2 FQNEAQ. The CDR3 has 16 amino acids. Here the CDR3 reads CASSGGLAGDTGELFF. The CDR3 nucleotides read TGTGCCAGCAGCGGTGGACTAGCGGGAGACACCGGGGAGCTGTTTTTT.

This rearrangement joins TRBV5-1 to TRBJ2-7, with 13 bases lining up with TRBD2. Germline V CDR1 and CDR2: SGHRS, YFSETQ. CDR3 length: 16 residues. Unmatched junction bases numbered 5, after V lost 0 bases and J lost 5 bases. For the CDR3, the DNA is TGCGCCAGCAGCTTGGGACTAGCGGGAGGCAGGGACGAGCAGTACTTC. Protein sequence: CASSLGLAGGRDEQYF.

This chain joins TRBV10-2 and TRBJ1-2, with TRBD1 matching over 10 bases. J was trimmed by 4 bases and V by 6 bases; bases with no gene match: 8. CDR1 WSHSY and CDR2 SAAADI come from the germline V gene. CDR3 length: 15 amino acids. DNA of the CDR3: TGCGCCAGCAGGTTCGGGACAGGGGTTAGCTATGGCTACACCTTC. This gives the protein CASRFGTGVSYGYTF.

The genes are TRBV5-6 and TRBJ1-2; TRBD1 might be the D (6 bases). The CDR3 loop spans 13 amino acids. The V and J ends lost 5 bases and 5 bases respectively, with 13 bases between them. Germline assignment: CDR1 SGHDT and CDR2 YYEEEE. The CDR3 is CASRIGGAYGYTF. The CDR3 coding sequence is TGTGCCAGCAGAATAGGGGGGGCATATGGCTACACCTTC.

This clone was observed a few times. The V call is TRBV6-5, the J call TRBJ1-5; D not certain. Trimming removed 4 bases from V and 0 bases from J, with 10 bases in between. CDR1 and CDR2 (germline): MNHEY, SVGAGI. This CDR3 has 15 amino acids. The CDR3 nucleotides read TGTGCCAGCAGTTCGGACTTCTATAGCAATCAGCCCCAGCATTTT. Encoded protein: CASSSDFYSNQPQHF.

V is TRBV28 and J is TRBJ1-5, with D tentatively TRBD1 (6 bases). Germline V gene sequence: CDR1 MDHEN, CDR2 SYDVKM. The CDR3 sequence is 13 residues long. Trimming shortened V by 9 bases and J by 4 bases, and 13 bases separated the two germline ends. In DNA form, the CDR3 reads TGTGCCAGTGACAGGAATCTTAATCAGCCCCAGCATTTT. Translated, it gives CASDRNLNQPQHF.

The chain joins TRBV28 to TRBJ1-1; 9 bases map to TRBD1. With 1 base clipped from V and 6 bases from J, the junction kept 3 bases outside the gene matches. This CDR3 comprises 14 residues. In germline, CDR1 is MDHEN, CDR2 SYDVKM. The CDR3 DNA is TGTGCCAGCAGTTTATACAGGGGGCGAGCTGAAGCTTTCTTT. As protein: CASSLYRGRAEAFF.